These 22 T cell receptor beta chains were all obtained from the same sample, sequenced in a study of blood T cell repertoires in COVID-19. TCRdb's copy holds only in-frame clones and misses some; the assay was immunoSEQ multiplex PCR. The sample holds some 80,000 clones, 84% seen once. Source material: peripheral blood. The receptor source for this set is a man between 50 and 59 years old with acute or convalescent COVID-19.

The CDR3 region is CASSFETRNTEAFF. The CDR3 bases are TGCGCCAGCAGCTTCGAGACTAGGAACACTGAAGCTTTCTTT. V gene TRBV5-1 combines with J gene TRBJ1-1; D unclear. The CDR3 runs 14 residues. The V gene lost 2 bases and the J gene lost 1 base, with 9 bases spanning the gap. CDR1 and CDR2 (germline): SGHRS, YFSETQ.

V and J are TRBV14 and TRBJ1-2, with D perhaps TRBD1 (6 bases). CDR1 and CDR2 (germline): SGHDN, FVKESK. V lost 1 base, J lost 4 bases, and 10 bases lay in between. This CDR3 is built from 14 residues. The CDR3 bases are TGTGCCAGCAGCCAAGCCGGGGGGCCCTATGGCTACACCTTC. Translation gives CASSQAGGPYGYTF.

The chain employs TRBV28 and TRBJ1-5; 8 bases are shared with TRBD1. The V gene's germline CDR1 is MDHEN and CDR2 SYDVKM. V was clipped by 5 bases and J by 4 bases; unmatched bases: 4. The CDR3 has 14 amino acids. CDR3 coding DNA: TGTGCCAGCAGTCTGCGACAGGGGAATCAGCCCCAGCATTTT. Amino acids: CASSLRQGNQPQHF.

This clone was seen a handful of times. V is TRBV6-5 and J is TRBJ1-2; maybe TRBD1 (5 bases). This CDR3 contains 13 residues. Per germline, CDR1 MNHEY and CDR2 SVGAGI. The ends were cut back, 6 bases at V and 2 bases at J, with 10 bases in the middle. The CDR3 nucleotides read TGTGCCAGCAGCAACAGGCCCAACTATGGCTACACCTTC. Translating it yields CASSNRPNYGYTF.

CDR3 coding DNA: TGCGCCAGCAGCCCGGGGGGGTCCGGAAACACCATATATTTT. It codes for CASSPGGSGNTIYF. V is TRBV5-1 and J is TRBJ1-3, with D possibly TRBD1 on 5 matching bases. With 4 bases removed from V and 4 bases from J, the gap between germline ends came to 12 bases. This CDR3 is built from 14 residues. Per germline, CDR1 SGHRS and CDR2 YFSETQ.

The chain couples TRBV6-2 or TRBV6-3 to TRBJ2-5, with 7 bases lining up with TRBD1. The CDR3 is made up of 18 amino acids. The V gene's germline CDR1 is MNHEY and CDR2 SVGEGT. The trim removed 6 bases at V and 4 bases at J, leaving 20 bases unmatched. The CDR3 sequence is CASSPIPGQRSRGETQYF. The CDR3 DNA reads TGTGCCAGCAGCCCTATTCCGGGACAGAGGAGTCGTGGAGAGACCCAGTACTTC.

V gene TRBV9 combines with J gene TRBJ1-1; D remains ambiguous. There are 14 residues in the CDR3. V lost 4 bases, J lost 1 base, and 11 bases lay in between. Germline V gene data show CDR1 as SGDLS and CDR2 as YYNGEE. DNA for the CDR3: TGTGCCAGCAGCCCCGAATTCAGGAACACTGAAGCTTTCTTT. Protein: CASSPEFRNTEAFF. The full variable domain, rest sourced from reference TRBV9 and TRBJ1-1, is DSGVTQTPKHLITATGQRVTLRCSPRSGDLSVYWYQQSLDQGLQFLIQYYNGEERAKGNILERFSAQQFPDLHSELNLSSLELGDSALYFCASSPEFRNTEAFFGQGTRLTVV.

The CDR3 sequence is CASSEALRGPETQYF. CDR3 nucleotides: TGTGCCAGCAGTGAAGCACTCAGGGGTCCAGAGACCCAGTACTTC. The rearrangement uses TRBV6-1 and TRBJ2-5; D might be TRBD1 (6 bases). V lost 0 bases and J 4 bases, leaving 12 bases between the germline ends. Germline CDR1 MNHNS, CDR2 SASEGT. The CDR3 contains 15 residues.

The chain recombines TRBV4-2 with TRBJ1-2; D uncertain. Germline loops: CDR1 LGHNA, CDR2 YNFKEQ. The CDR3 extends over 14 amino acids. V shed 1 base and J shed 2 bases, with 8 bases lying between them. The DNA of the CDR3 is TGTGCCAGCAGCCAAGGGGAGATGAACTATGGCTACACCTTC. Protein product: CASSQGEMNYGYTF.

A few counts support this clone. The rearrangement uses TRBV5-8 and TRBJ1-4, with D unclear. The CDR3 consists of 15 residues. The V gene's germline CDR1 is SGHTS and CDR2 YDEGEE. The germline V and J ends were trimmed by 1 base and 6 bases, with 13 bases remaining between them. The CDR3 loop is CASSLIWGGYEKLFF. CDR3 DNA: TGTGCCAGCAGCTTGATCTGGGGAGGATATGAAAAACTGTTTTTT.

This rearrangement joins TRBV2 to TRBJ1-2; 8 bases are a match to TRBD1. Trimming at V came to 6 bases and at J to 2 bases, leaving 8 bases not matched to a gene. Germline assignment: CDR1 SNHLY and CDR2 FYNNEI. The CDR3 consists of 15 residues. The DNA of the CDR3 is TGTGCCAGCAGCGCCCGACAGGGGTCGAACTATGGCTACACCTTC. Translating it yields CASSARQGSNYGYTF.

This rearrangement joins TRBV6-4 to TRBJ2-3, with D possibly being TRBD2 (7 bases). Trimming cost V 2 bases and J 2 bases, with 11 bases left between them. Germline V gene data show CDR1 as MRHNA and CDR2 as SNTAGT. This CDR3 is built from 15 residues. The CDR3 region is CASSDGGGHTDTQYF. CDR3 sequence (DNA): TGTGCCAGCAGTGACGGGGGGGGGCACACAGATACGCAGTATTTT.

The chain employs TRBV5-8 and TRBJ1-5, with 7 nucleotides matching TRBD1. The germline V gene has CDR1 SGHTS and CDR2 YDEGEE. This CDR3 has 11 amino acids. V dropped 4 bases and J dropped 11; count of bases not matched to a gene: 3. CDR3 DNA sequence: TGTGCCAGCAGCCCCCAGGGGGCCCAGCATTTT. It codes for CASSPQGAQHF.

This clone appeared once. The rearrangement joins TRBV3-1 (or the pseudogene TRBV3-2) to TRBJ1-2, with D hard to call. The ends were cut back, 0 bases at V and 3 bases at J, with 20 bases in the middle. Germline V gene data show CDR1 as LGHDT and CDR2 as YNNKEL (reference sequence). This CDR3 contains 18 residues. The CDR3 sequence is CASSQDPRSTTEDYGYTF. CDR3 DNA: TGTGCCAGCAGCCAAGATCCGAGATCAACTACGGAGGACTATGGCTACACCTTC.

V is TRBV11-2 and J is TRBJ2-7; D gene ambiguous. Germline CDR1 and CDR2: SGHAT and FQNNGV. The V gene lost 1 base and the J gene lost 4 bases, with 17 bases spanning the gap. The CDR3 contains 16 residues. CDR3 bases: TGTGCCAGCAGCTTAGGAGTCCCCATGGGCCCTTACGAGCAGTACTTC. Amino acid sequence: CASSLGVPMGPYEQYF.

This rearrangement joins TRBV7-8 to TRBJ2-6; 7 bases line up with TRBD1. Germline CDR1 SGHVS, CDR2 FQNEAQ. The CDR3 runs 16 residues. With V trimmed by 6 bases and J by 0 bases, 5 bases remained unmatched. For the CDR3, the DNA is TGTGCCAGCAGGTCACAGGGGCGCTCTGGGGCCAACGTCCTGACTTTC. Its translation: CASRSQGRSGANVLTF. Together with reference TRBV7-8 and TRBJ2-6, the CDR3 gives the full variable domain: GAGVSQSPRYKVAKRGQDVALRCDPISGHVSLFWYQQALGQGPEFLTYFQNEAQLDKSGLPSDRFFAERPEGSVSTLKIQRTQQEDSAVYLCASRSQGRSGANVLTFGAGSRLTVL.

Comment on this clone: This same CDR3 is encoded by further DNA sequences in the sample. This sequence joins TRBV5-1 and TRBJ1-5; 9 nucleotides align to TRBD1. The CDR3 loop spans 14 amino acids. The germline V gene encodes CDR1 SGHRS and CDR2 YFSETQ. The J segment lost 4 bases and the V segment lost 4 bases, leaving 3 bases of the junction unmatched. CDR3 coding DNA: TGCGCCAGCAGCCCCGGGACAGGGAATCAGCCCCAGCATTTT. This gives the protein CASSPGTGNQPQHF.

V gene TRBV5-8 combines with J gene TRBJ2-5, with D possibly TRBD1 on 8 matching bases. This CDR3 comprises 15 residues. The germline gives CDR1 SGHTS, CDR2 YDEGEE. Trimming stripped 5 bases from V and 5 bases from J, with 19 bases between. This CDR3 is CASSFLGQGGETQYF. The DNA of the CDR3 is TGTGCCAGCAGTTTCCTCGGACAGGGAGGGGAGACCCAGTACTTC.

V is TRBV6-5 and J is TRBJ1-2, with D perhaps TRBD1 (5 bases). This CDR3 has 12 residues. In germline, CDR1 is MNHEY, CDR2 SVGAGI. Trimming cost V 7 bases and J 1 base, with 7 bases left between them. CDR3 in DNA: TGTGCCAGCATGACAGATAACTATGGCTACACCTTC. The encoded protein is CASMTDNYGYTF.

This rearrangement joins TRBV7-2 to TRBJ2-1; tentatively, D is TRBD1 (5 bases). The CDR3 contains 11 residues. Trimming stripped 6 bases from V and 5 bases from J, with 5 bases between. Germline V gene data show CDR1 as SGHTA and CDR2 as FQGNSA. CDR3 in amino acids: CASRTDNEQFF. The CDR3 DNA reads as TGTGCCAGCAGGACAGACAATGAGCAGTTCTTC. Complete variable domain (other parts from reference TRBV7-2 and TRBJ2-1): GAGVSQSPSNKVTEKGKDVELRCDPISGHTALYWYRQSLGQGLEFLIYFQGNSAPDKSGLPSDRFSAERTGGSVSTLTIQRTQQEDSAVYLCASRTDNEQFFGPGTRLTVL.

The gene calls are TRBV6-5 and TRBJ2-2; the match to TRBD2 covers 7 bases. The CDR3 loop spans 14 amino acids. V was clipped by 6 bases and J by 6 bases; unmatched bases: 7. Germline V gene data show CDR1 as MNHEY and CDR2 as SVGAGI. The chain's CDR3 is CASRAGEAPGELFF. CDR3 sequence (DNA): TGTGCCAGCAGGGCGGGAGAGGCCCCCGGGGAGCTGTTTTTT.

This clone was detected a few times. This chain uses TRBV29-1 with TRBJ1-5; 9 nucleotides line up with TRBD1. V gave up 6 bases and J gave up 5 bases; unmatched junction bases: 5. This CDR3 contains 13 residues. Germline loops: CDR1 SQVTM, CDR2 ANQGSEA. This chain's CDR3 is CSVGQGSYQPQHF. The DNA of the CDR3 is TGCAGCGTGGGACAGGGAAGTTATCAGCCCCAGCATTTT.